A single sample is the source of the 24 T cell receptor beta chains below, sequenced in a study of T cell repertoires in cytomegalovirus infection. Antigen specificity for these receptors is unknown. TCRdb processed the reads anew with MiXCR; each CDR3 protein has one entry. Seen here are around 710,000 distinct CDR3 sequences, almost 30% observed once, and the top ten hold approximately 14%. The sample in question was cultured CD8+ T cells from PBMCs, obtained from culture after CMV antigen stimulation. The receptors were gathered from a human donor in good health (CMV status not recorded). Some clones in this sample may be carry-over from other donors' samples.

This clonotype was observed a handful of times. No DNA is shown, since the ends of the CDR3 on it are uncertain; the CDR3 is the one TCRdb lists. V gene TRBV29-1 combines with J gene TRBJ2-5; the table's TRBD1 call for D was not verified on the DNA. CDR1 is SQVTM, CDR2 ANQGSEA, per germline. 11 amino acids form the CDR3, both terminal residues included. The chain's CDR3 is CSVGGGTGEDF.

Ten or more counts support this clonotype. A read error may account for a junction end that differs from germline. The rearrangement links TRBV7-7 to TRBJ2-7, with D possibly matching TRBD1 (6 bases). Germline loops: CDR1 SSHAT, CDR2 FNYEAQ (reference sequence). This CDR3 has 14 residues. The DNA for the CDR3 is TGTGCTAGCAGCCCCCACCCCAGGGGTGACGAGCAGTACTTC. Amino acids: CASSPHPRGDEQYF.

For the CDR3, the DNA is TGTGCCAGCAGCTTCGGGCCGCGGCACGGTGAAAAACTGTTTTTT. This gives the protein CASSFGPRHGEKLFF. J is TRBJ1-4 and V is TRBV7-9; D call uncertain. Germline assignment: CDR1 SEHNR and CDR2 FQNEAQ (reference sequence). V was trimmed by 3 bases and J by 7 bases, leaving 15 bases between them. This CDR3 spans 15 amino acids.

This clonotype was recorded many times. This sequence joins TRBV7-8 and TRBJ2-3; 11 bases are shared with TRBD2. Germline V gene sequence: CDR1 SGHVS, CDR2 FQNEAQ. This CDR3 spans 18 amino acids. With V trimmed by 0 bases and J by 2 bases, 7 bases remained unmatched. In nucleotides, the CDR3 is TGTGCCAGCAGCTTAGCCTTAGCGGGGGGGCTTGACACAGATACGCAGTATTTT. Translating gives CASSLALAGGLDTDTQYF.

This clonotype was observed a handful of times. This chain's CDR3 is CSVEDAWGAGGGVETQYF. CDR3 in DNA: TGCAGCGTTGAAGACGCCTGGGGGGCAGGGGGGGGTGTGGAGACCCAGTACTTC. J is TRBJ2-5 and V is TRBV29-1; perhaps D is TRBD1 or TRBD2 (7 bases each). The CDR3 covers 18 residues. Germline V CDR1 and CDR2: SQVTM, ANQGSEA. V was cut by 0 bases and J by 5 bases, with 25 bases left in between.

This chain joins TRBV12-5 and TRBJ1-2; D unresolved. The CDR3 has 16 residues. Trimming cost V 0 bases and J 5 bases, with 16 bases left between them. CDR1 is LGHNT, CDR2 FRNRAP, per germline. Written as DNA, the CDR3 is TGTGCTAGTGGTTTGGTTCCGCGACAAGATCATTATGGCTACACCTTC. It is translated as CASGLVPRQDHYGYTF.

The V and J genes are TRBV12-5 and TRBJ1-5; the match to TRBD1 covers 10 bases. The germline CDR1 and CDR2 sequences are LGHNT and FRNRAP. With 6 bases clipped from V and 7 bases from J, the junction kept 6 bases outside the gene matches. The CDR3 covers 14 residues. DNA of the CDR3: TGTGCTAGTGGGGGACAGGGGAATGGGCAGCCCCAGCATTTT. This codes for CASGGQGNGQPQHF.

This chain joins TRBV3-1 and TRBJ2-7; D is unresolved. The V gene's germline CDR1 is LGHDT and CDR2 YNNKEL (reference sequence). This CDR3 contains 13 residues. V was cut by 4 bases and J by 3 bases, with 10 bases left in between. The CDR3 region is CASSPGPLYEQYV. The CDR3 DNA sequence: TGTGCCAGCAGCCCCGGACCCCTCTACGAGCAGTACGTC.

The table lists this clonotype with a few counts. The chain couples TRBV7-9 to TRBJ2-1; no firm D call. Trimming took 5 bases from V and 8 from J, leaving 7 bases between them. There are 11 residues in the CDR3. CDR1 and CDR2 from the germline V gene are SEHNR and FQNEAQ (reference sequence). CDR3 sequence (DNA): TGTGCCAGCAGCCATCAGCATGAGCAGTTCTTC. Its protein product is CASSHQHEQFF.

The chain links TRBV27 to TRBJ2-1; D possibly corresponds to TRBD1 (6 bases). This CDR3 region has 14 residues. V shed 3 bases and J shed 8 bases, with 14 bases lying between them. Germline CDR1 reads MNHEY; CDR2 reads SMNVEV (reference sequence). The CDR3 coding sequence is TGTGCCAGCAGTTTCCGGACAGTCTTGGATGAGCAGTTCTTC. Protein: CASSFRTVLDEQFF.

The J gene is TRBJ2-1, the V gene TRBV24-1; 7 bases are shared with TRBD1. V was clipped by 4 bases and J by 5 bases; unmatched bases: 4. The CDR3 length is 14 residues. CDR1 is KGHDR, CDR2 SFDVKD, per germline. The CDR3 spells CATSDSQGHNEQFF. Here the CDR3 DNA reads TGTGCCACCAGTGACTCACAGGGGCACAATGAGCAGTTCTTC.

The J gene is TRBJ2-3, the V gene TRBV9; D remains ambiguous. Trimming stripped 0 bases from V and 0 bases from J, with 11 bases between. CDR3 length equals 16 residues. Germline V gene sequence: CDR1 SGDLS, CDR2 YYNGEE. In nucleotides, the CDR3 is TGTGCCAGCAGCGTAGGGGGTCAGAGGAGCACAGATACGCAGTATTTT. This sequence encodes CASSVGGQRSTDTQYF.

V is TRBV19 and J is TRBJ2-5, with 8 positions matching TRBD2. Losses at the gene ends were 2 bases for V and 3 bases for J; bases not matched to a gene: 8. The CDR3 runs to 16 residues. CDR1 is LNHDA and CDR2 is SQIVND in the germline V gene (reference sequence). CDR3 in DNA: TGTGCCAGTAGTATACACCCGGGACTAGGAGAAGAGACCCAGTACTTC. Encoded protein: CASSIHPGLGEETQYF. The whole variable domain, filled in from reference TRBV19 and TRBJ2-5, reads DGGITQSPKYLFRKEGQNVTLSCEQNLNHDAMYWYRQDPGQGLRLIYYSQIVNDFQKGDIAEGYSVSREKKESFPLTVTSAQKNPTAFYLCASSIHPGLGEETQYFGPGTRLLVL.

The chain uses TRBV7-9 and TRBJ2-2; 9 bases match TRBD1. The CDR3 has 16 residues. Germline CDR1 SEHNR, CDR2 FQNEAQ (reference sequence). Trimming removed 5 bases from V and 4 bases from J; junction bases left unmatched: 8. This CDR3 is CASSRDRGYSTGELFF. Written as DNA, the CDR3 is TGTGCCAGCAGCCGTGACAGGGGGTATTCCACCGGGGAGCTGTTTTTT. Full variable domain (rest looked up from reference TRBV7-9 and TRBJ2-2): DTGVSQNPRHKITKRGQNVTFRCDPISEHNRLYWYRQTLGQGPEFLTYFQNEAQLEKSRLLSDRFSAERPKGSFSTLEIQRTEQGDSAMYLCASSRDRGYSTGELFFGEGSRLTVL.

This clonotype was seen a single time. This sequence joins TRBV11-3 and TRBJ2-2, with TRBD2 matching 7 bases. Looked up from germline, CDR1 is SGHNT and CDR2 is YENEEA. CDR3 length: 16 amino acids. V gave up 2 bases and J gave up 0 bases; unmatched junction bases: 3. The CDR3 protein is CASSLIGGSNTGELFF. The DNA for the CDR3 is TGTGCCAGCAGCTTAATCGGGGGGTCGAACACCGGGGAGCTGTTTTTT.

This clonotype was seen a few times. The CDR3: CASVTMIAGGRFGNTIYF. The CDR3, as DNA: TGTGCCAGCGTAACCATGATTGCGGGGGGGCGATTTGGAAACACCATATATTTT. The chain joins TRBV28 to TRBJ1-3, with a tentative D call TRBD1 (6 bases). CDR1 is MDHEN, CDR2 SYDVKM, per germline. There are 18 residues in the CDR3. V was pared by 8 bases and J by 3 bases, with 26 bases between.

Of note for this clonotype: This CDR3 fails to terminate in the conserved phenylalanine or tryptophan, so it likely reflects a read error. This chain's CDR3 is CATSLAGESYEQYY. CDR3 in DNA: TGTGCCACATCACTAGCGGGCGAGTCCTACGAGCAGTACTAC. The chain is built from TRBV13 and TRBJ2-7; 9 bases fit TRBD2. The CDR3 sequence is 14 residues long. V lost 10 bases to trimming and J lost 1 base; unmatched junction nucleotides: 8. The V gene's germline CDR1 is PRHDT and CDR2 FYEKMQ (reference sequence).

In DNA form, the CDR3 reads TGTGCCAGCAGCCCGGACTTAGGGTATCGGGAGACCCAGTACTTC. Its protein is CASSPDLGYRETQYF. The rearrangement links TRBV7-6 to TRBJ2-5; tentatively, D is TRBD2 (5 bases). The germline CDR1 and CDR2 sequences are SGHVS and FNYEAQ. Between the trimmed V and J ends, which lost 5 bases and 5 bases, there was a span of 18 bases. The length of the CDR3 is 15 residues.

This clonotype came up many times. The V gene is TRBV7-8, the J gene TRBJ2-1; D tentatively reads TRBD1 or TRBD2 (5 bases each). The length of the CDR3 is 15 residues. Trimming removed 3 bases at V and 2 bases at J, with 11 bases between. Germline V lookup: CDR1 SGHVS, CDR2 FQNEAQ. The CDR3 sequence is CASSFGTEPYNEQFF. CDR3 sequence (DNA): TGTGCCAGCAGCTTCGGGACGGAACCCTACAATGAGCAGTTCTTC.

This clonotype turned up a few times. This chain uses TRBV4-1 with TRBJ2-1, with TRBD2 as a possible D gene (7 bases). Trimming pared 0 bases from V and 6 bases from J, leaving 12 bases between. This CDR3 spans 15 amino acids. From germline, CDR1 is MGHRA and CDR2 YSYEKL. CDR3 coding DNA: TGCGCCAGCAGCCAAGAAGAGGGGGGGGTCAATGAGCAGTTCTTC. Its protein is CASSQEEGGVNEQFF.

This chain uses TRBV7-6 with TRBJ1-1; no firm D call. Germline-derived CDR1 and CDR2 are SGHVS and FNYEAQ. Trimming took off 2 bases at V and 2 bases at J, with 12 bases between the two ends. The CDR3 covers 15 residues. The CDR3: CASSLIGPGNTEAFF. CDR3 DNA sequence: TGTGCCAGCAGCTTAATCGGGCCGGGAAACACTGAAGCTTTCTTT. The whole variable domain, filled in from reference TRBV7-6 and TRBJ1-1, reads GAGVSQSPRYKVTKRGQDVALRCDPISGHVSLYWYRQALGQGPEFLTYFNYEAQQDKSGLPNDRFSAERPEGSISTLTIQRTEQRDSAMYRCASSLIGPGNTEAFFGQGTRLTVV.

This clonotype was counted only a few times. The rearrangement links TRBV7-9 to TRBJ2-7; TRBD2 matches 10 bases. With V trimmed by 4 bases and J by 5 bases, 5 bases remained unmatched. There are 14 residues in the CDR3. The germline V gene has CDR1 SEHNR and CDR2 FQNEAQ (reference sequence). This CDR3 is CASSYTSGINEQYF. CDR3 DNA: TGTGCCAGCAGCTACACTAGCGGGATTAACGAGCAGTACTTC.

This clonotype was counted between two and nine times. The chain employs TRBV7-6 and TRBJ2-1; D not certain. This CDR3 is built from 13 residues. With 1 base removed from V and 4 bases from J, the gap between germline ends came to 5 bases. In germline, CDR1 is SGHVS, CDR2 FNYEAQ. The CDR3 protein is CASSLVKYNEQFF. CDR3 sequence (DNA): TGTGCCAGCAGCTTAGTTAAATACAATGAGCAGTTCTTC.

DNA for the CDR3: TGCGCCAGCAGCTACGGACAAGACTATGGCTACACCTTC. Its protein is CASSYGQDYGYTF. The chain uses TRBV5-1 and TRBJ1-2; a weak D match, TRBD1 (5 bases). This CDR3 is built from 13 residues. V gave up 3 bases and J gave up 3 bases, with 9 bases separating them. Germline-derived CDR1 and CDR2 are SGHRS and YFSETQ.